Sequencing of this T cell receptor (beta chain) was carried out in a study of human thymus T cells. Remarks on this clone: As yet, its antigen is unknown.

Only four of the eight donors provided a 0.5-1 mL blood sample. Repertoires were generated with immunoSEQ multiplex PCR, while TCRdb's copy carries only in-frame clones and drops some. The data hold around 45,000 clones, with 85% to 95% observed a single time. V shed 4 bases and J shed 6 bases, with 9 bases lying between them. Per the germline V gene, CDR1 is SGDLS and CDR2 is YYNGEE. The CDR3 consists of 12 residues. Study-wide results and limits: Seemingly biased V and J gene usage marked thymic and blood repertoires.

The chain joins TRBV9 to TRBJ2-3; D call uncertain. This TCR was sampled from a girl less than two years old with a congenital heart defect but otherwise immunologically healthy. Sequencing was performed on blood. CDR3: CASSPDGDTQYF. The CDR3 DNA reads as TGTGCCAGCAGCCCGGACGGCGATACGCAGTATTTT.